This passage covers 5 T cell receptor beta chains from one sample sequenced in a study of T cell repertoires in cytomegalovirus infection. Their antigens remain unidentified. MiXCR, run by TCRdb on the reads, gives a single entry per CDR3 protein. The table has about 470,000 distinct CDR3 sequences, about 42% seen once. The input for sequencing was cultured PBMCs, taken from culture after CMV antigen stimulation. The receptors originated from a human donor in good health (CMV status not recorded). Some clones in this sample may be carry-over from other donors' samples.

This chain links TRBV5-4 with TRBJ2-2; a weak D match, TRBD2 (5 bases). Germline CDR1 SGHNT, CDR2 YYREEE (reference sequence). The CDR3 runs to 15 residues. The V and J ends lost 0 bases and 4 bases respectively, with 10 bases between them. CDR3 sequence: CASSLAPRGTGELFF. CDR3 nucleotides: TGTGCCAGCAGCTTGGCCCCCCGGGGCACCGGGGAGCTGTTTTTT.

J is TRBJ1-5 and V is TRBV6-1, with no clear D. Germline CDR1 reads MNHNS; CDR2 reads SASEGT. The CDR3 is 14 residues long. The V end lost 8 bases, the J end lost 0 bases, and 11 bases lay between the germline ends. The CDR3 region is CASLLSFSNQPQHF. Here the CDR3 DNA reads TGTGCCAGCCTGCTGTCCTTTAGCAATCAGCCCCAGCATTTT.

A word on this clonotype: At one end the junction does not follow the germline gene, possibly because of a read error. The rearrangement links TRBV11-2 to TRBJ1-3, with D possibly matching TRBD1 (5 bases). Germline values: CDR1 SGHAT, CDR2 FQNNGV. The CDR3 has 12 amino acids. CDR3 DNA: TGTGCCAGCAGCCTCGGACCTGGGACGGAGAATTTT. It encodes CASSLGPGTENF. Combining the CDR3 with reference TRBV11-2 and TRBJ1-3 gives the whole variable domain EAGVAQSPRYKIIEKRQSVAFWCNPISGHATLYWYQQILGQGPKLLIQFQNNGVVDDSQLPKDRFSAERLKGVDSTLKIQPAKLEDSAVYLCASSLGPGTENFGEGSWLTVV.

This clonotype was counted only a few times. The V gene is TRBV7-2, the J gene TRBJ1-1; D is perhaps TRBD1 (5 bases). With 5 bases removed from V and 6 bases from J, the gap between germline ends came to 10 bases. The CDR3 spans 12 residues. CDR1 and CDR2 (germline): SGHTA, FQGNSA. CDR3 sequence (DNA): TGTGCCAGCAGCCCCGGGGGGGCTGAAGCTTTCTTT. Its protein product is CASSPGGAEAFF.

A few counts support this clonotype. J is TRBJ2-7 and V is TRBV7-8; weak D call: TRBD2 (6 bases). Trimming took 5 bases from V and 2 from J, leaving 13 bases between them. Germline V CDR1 and CDR2: SGHVS, FQNEAQ. The CDR3 is 14 amino acids. The CDR3 nucleotides read TGTGCCAGCAGCCAGGAGGGTATCCCCTACGAGCAGTACTTC. It is translated as CASSQEGIPYEQYF.